This TCR beta chain originates from a study of CD8+CD57+ T cells in acquired aplastic anemia. Profiling that covered TCR beta VDJ and CDR3 relied on genomic DNA as its template. TCRdb reanalysed the reads using MiXCR and keeps one entry per CDR3 protein. This table holds about 250,000 distinct CDR3 sequences, roughly half found once. This clonotype was seen a handful of times. By flow cytometry, patients selected for sequencing had shown an expansion of CD8+CD57+ cells. In all patients, the disease was severe acquired aplastic anemia. The CDR3 loop spans 12 amino acids. CDR1 and CDR2 from the germline V gene are MNHEY and SMNVEV (reference sequence). V shed 8 bases and J 2 bases; nucleotides not matched to a gene: 0.

V is TRBV27 and J is TRBJ2-1; 7 bases align to TRBD2. This receptor was identified in a human donor with aplastic anemia. Sequenced: sorted CD4+, CD8+, or CD8+CD57+ T cells (not recorded which) from PBMCs. For the CDR3, the DNA is TGTGCCAGCGGGAGGGCCTACAATGAGCAGTTCTTC. Amino acids: CASGRAYNEQFF.